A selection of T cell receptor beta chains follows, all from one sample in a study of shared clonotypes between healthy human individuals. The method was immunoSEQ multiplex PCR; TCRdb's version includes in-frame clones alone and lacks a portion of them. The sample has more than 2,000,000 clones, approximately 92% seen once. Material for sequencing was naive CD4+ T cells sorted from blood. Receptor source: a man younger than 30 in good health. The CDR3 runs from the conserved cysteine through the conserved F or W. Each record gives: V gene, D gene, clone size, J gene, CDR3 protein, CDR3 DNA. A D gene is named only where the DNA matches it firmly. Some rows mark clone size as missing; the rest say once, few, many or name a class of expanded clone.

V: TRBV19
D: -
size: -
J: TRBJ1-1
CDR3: CASSMDPWANTEAFF
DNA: TGTGCCAGTAGTATGGATCCATGGGCGAACACTGAAGCTTTCTTT

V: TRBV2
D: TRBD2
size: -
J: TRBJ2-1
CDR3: CASSSGSGEQFF
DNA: TGTGCCAGCTCCAGCGGGAGTGGTGAGCAGTTCTTC

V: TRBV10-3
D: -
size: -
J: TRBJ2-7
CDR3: CAISGTDYEQYF
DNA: TGTGCCATCAGCGGGACTGATTACGAGCAGTACTTC

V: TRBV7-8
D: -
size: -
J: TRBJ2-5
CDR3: CASSFRLQGGDETQYF
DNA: TGTGCCAGCAGCTTCCGATTACAGGGCGGGGATGAGACCCAGTACTTC

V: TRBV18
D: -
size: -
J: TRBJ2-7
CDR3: CASSPLAGRNEQYF
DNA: TGTGCCAGCTCACCTTTGGCGGGTCGGAACGAGCAGTACTTC

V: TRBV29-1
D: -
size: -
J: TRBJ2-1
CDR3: CSVGYRALNEQFF
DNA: TGCAGCGTTGGGTACAGGGCTCTCAATGAGCAGTTCTTC

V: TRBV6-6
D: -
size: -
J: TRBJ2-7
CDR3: CASSYRLRPYEQYF
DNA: TGTGCCAGCAGTTACCGTCTTAGGCCCTACGAGCAGTACTTC

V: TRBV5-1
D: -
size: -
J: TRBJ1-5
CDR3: CASSLEGGGNQPQHF
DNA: TGCGCCAGCAGCTTGGAAGGTGGGGGCAATCAGCCCCAGCATTTT

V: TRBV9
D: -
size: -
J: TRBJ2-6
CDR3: CASSANEAGANVLTF
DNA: TGTGCCAGCAGCGCGAATGAGGCTGGGGCCAACGTCCTGACTTTC

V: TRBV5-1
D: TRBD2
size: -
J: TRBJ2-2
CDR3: CASSLRDYKTGELFF
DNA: TGCGCCAGCAGCTTGAGGGACTATAAAACCGGGGAGCTGTTTTTT

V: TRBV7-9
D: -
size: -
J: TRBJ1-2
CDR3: CASSRLTENYGYTF
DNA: TGTGCCAGCAGTCGCCTGACAGAGAACTATGGCTACACCTTC

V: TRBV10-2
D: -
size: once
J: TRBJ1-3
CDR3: CASSPESSGNTIYF
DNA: TGCGCCAGCAGTCCAGAGAGCTCTGGAAACACCATATATTTT

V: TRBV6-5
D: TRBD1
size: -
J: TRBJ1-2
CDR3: CASSTRTGDSGYTF
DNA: TGTGCCAGCAGTACCAGGACAGGGGATAGTGGCTACACCTTC

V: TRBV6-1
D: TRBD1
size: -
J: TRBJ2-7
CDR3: CASTRAGQGKVF
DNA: TGTGCCAGCACTAGAGCGGGACAGGGCAAAGTATTC

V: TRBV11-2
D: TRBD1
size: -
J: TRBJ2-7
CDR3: CASSLGQGAPYEQYF
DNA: TGTGCCAGCAGCTTAGGGCAGGGGGCGCCCTACGAGCAGTACTTC

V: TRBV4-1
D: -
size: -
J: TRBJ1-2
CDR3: CASSPRGGDGYTF
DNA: TGCGCCAGCAGCCCGCGAGGGGGAGATGGCTACACCTTC

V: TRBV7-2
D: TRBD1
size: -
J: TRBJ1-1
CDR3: CASSLAGTVRNTEAFF
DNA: TGTGCCAGCAGCTTAGCCGGGACAGTTAGGAACACTGAAGCTTTCTTT

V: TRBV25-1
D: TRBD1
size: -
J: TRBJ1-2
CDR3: CASSEPTGRDYGYTF
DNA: TGTGCCAGCAGTGAACCGACAGGGCGAGACTATGGCTACACCTTC

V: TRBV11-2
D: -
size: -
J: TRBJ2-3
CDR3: CASSLEFTYRTDTQYF
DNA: TGTGCCAGCAGCTTAGAATTCACCTACCGCACAGATACGCAGTATTTT

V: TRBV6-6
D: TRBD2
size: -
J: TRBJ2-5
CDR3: CASSLAGVETQYF
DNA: TGTGCCAGCAGTTTAGCGGGAGTGGAGACCCAGTACTTC

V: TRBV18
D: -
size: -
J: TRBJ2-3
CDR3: CASSPPTADTQYF
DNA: TGTGCCAGCTCACCACCCACGGCAGATACGCAGTATTTT

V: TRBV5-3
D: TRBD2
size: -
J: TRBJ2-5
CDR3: CARSSRLSGSGQETQYF
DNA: TGTGCCAGAAGCTCCCGACTTAGCGGGAGTGGCCAAGAGACCCAGTACTTC

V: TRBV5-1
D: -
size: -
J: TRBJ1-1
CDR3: CASSLVVSGGTEAFF
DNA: TGCGCCAGCAGCTTGGTAGTGAGTGGAGGCACTGAAGCTTTCTTT

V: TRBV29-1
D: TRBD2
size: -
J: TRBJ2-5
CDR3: CSVAGQLAGASETQYF
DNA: TGCAGCGTTGCAGGTCAGCTAGCGGGAGCCAGTGAGACCCAGTACTTC

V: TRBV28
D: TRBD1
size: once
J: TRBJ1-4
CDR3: CASSPPLTGVSGTNEKLFF
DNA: TGTGCCAGCAGCCCGCCCCTCACAGGGGTTTCAGGGACTAATGAAAAACTGTTTTTT

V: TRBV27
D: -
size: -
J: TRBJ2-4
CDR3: CARTGTGLSKLLAKNIQYF
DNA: TGTGCCAGAACCGGGACTGGCTTGTCGAAGCTCTTAGCCAAAAACATTCAGTACTTC

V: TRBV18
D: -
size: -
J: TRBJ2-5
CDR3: CASSPGQFQETQYF
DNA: TGTGCCAGCTCACCAGGACAGTTCCAAGAGACCCAGTACTTC

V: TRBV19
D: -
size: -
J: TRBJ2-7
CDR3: CASSIGGGYEQYF
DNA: TGTGCCAGTAGTATAGGAGGAGGGTACGAGCAGTACTTC

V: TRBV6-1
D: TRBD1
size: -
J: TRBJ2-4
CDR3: CASSGQGIAKNIQYF
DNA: TGTGCCAGCAGTGGACAGGGGATCGCCAAAAACATTCAGTACTTC

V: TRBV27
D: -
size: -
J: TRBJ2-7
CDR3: CASSSAYPSYEQYF
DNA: TGTGCCAGCAGTTCAGCGTATCCCTCCTACGAGCAGTACTTC

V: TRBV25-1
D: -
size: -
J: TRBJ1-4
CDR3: CASSELGATNEKLFF
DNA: TGTGCCAGCAGTGAATTGGGAGCAACTAATGAAAAACTGTTTTTT

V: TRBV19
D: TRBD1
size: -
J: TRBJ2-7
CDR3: CASTSGSGQGNYEQYF
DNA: TGTGCCAGTACCAGTGGTAGTGGACAGGGGAACTACGAGCAGTACTTC

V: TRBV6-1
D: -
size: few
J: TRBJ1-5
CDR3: CASSGNQPQHF
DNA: TGTGCCAGCAGCGGGAATCAGCCCCAGCATTTT

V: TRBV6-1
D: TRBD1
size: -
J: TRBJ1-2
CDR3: CASNGQGLYGYTF
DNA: TGTGCCAGCAACGGACAGGGGTTATACGGCTACACCTTC

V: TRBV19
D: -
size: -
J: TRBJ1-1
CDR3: CASRGDRGTEAFF
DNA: TGTGCCAGTAGGGGAGACCGGGGCACTGAAGCTTTCTTT

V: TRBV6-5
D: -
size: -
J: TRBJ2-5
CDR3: CASSYSVGVQETQYF
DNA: TGTGCCAGCAGTTACTCGGTGGGAGTCCAAGAGACCCAGTACTTC

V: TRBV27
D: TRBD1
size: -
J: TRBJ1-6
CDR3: CASSRQGAGNSPLHF
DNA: TGTGCCAGCAGTCGACAGGGGGCGGGGAATTCACCCCTCCACTTT

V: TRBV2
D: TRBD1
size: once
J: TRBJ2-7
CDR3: CASSEGRDSFYEQYF
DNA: TGTGCCAGCAGTGAGGGCCGGGACAGCTTTTACGAGCAGTACTTC

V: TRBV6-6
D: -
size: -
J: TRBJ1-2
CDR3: CASSNTVTYGYTF
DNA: TGTGCCAGCAGCAATACAGTAACCTATGGCTACACCTTC

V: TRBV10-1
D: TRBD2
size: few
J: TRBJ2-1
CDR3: CASSARLAGYNEQFF
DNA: TGCGCCAGCAGTGCACGACTAGCGGGCTACAATGAGCAGTTCTTC

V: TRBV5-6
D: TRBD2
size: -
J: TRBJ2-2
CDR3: CASSLGPAGVKTGELFF
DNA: TGTGCCAGCAGCTTGGGTCCAGCGGGAGTTAAAACCGGGGAGCTGTTTTTT

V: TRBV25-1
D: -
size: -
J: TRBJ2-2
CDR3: CASSEAPPGTGELFF
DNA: TGTGCCAGCAGTGAGGCCCCGCCAGGCACCGGGGAGCTGTTTTTT

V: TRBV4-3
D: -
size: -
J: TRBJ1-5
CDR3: CASSSTAGQPQHF
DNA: TGCGCCAGCAGTTCTACCGCTGGTCAGCCCCAGCATTTT

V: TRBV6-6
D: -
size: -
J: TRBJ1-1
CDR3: CASSYADRASEAFF
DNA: TGTGCCAGCAGTTACGCCGATAGGGCTTCTGAAGCTTTCTTT

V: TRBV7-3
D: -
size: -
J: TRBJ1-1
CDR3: CASSSFIRLAGGTEAFF
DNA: TGTGCCAGCAGCTCCTTTATAAGGTTGGCGGGGGGCACTGAAGCTTTCTTT

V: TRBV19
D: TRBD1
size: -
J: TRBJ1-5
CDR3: CASRGQGDQPQHF
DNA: TGTGCCAGTCGTGGACAGGGGGATCAGCCCCAGCATTTT

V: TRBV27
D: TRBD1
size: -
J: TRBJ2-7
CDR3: CASSLTGGTYEQYF
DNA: TGTGCCAGCAGTTTGACAGGGGGCACCTACGAGCAGTACTTC

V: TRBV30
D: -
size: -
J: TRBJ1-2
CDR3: CAWKGEGYYGYTF
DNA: TGTGCCTGGAAGGGGGAGGGGTACTATGGCTACACCTTC

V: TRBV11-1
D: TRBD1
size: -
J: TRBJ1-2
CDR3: CASSLGTGRRGNYGYTF
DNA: TGTGCCAGCAGCTTAGGGACAGGGCGTCGAGGGAACTATGGCTACACCTTC

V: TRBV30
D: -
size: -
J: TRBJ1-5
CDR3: CAWSVGGFSNQPQHF
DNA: TGTGCCTGGAGTGTAGGGGGATTTAGCAATCAGCCCCAGCATTTT

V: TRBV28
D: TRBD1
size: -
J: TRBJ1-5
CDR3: CASRVTGGGQPQHF
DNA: TGTGCCAGCAGGGTCACAGGGGGTGGACAGCCCCAGCATTTT

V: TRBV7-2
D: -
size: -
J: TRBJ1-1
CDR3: CASSLDVNTEAFF
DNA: TGTGCCAGCAGCTTAGATGTGAACACTGAAGCTTTCTTT

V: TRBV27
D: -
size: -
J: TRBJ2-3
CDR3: CASSDPQVSTDTQYF
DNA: TGTGCCAGCAGTGACCCCCAGGTCAGCACAGATACGCAGTATTTT

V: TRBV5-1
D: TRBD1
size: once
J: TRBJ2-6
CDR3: CASSLSTGTGANVLTF
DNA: TGCGCCAGCAGCCTGTCGACAGGGACTGGGGCCAACGTCCTGACTTTC

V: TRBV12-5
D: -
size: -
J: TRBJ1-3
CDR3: CASGFLALVAGNTIYF
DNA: TGTGCTAGTGGTTTTTTGGCTTTGGTAGCGGGAAACACCATATATTTT